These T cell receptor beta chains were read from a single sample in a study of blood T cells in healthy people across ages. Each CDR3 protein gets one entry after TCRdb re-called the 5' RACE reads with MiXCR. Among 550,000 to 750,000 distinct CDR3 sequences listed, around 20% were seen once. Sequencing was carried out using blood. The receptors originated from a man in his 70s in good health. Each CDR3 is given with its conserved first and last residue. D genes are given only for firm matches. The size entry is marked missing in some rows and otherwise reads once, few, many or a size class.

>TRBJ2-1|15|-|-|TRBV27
TGTGCCAGCAGTACAGACCGGGGAACTAGGAATGAGCAGTTCTTC
CASSTDRGTRNEQFF
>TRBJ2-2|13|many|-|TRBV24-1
TGTGCCACCGATACAGGGTTCGGCGGGGAGCTGTTTTTT
CATDTGFGGELFF
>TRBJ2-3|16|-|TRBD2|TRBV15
TGTGCCACCAGCAGATCCCCAGCGGGGGGAACAGATACGCAGTATTTT
CATSRSPAGGTDTQYF
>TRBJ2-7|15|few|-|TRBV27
TGTGCCATCCCCTCGGGGGCTAGCGACTCCTACGAGCAGTACTTC
CAIPSGASDSYEQYF
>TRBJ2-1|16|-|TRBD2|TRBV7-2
TGTGCCAGCAGCCTCCGGACTAGCGGGGGGGCCATTGAGCAGTTCTTC
CASSLRTSGGAIEQFF
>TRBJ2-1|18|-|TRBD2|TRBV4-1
TGCGCCAGCAGCCAACCTGGGACTAGCGGGAGTCCCTACAATGAGCAGTTCTTC
CASSQPGTSGSPYNEQFF
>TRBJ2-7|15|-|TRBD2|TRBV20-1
TGCAGTGCGGCAATACCTAGCGGGAGATCCTACGAGCAGTACTTC
CSAAIPSGRSYEQYF
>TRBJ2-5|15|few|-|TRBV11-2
TGTGCCAGCAGCTTAATCCCTCGAAACCAAGAGACCCAGTACTTC
CASSLIPRNQETQYF
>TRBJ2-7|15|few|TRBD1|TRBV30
TGTGCCTGGAGTGTTAGGACAGGGAAAAGCTACGAGCAGTACTTC
CAWSVRTGKSYEQYF
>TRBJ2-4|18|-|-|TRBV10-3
TGTGCCATCAGTGAGGGAGTTGTAGGGCAGAGTTTCAAAAACATTCAGTACTTC
CAISEGVVGQSFKNIQYF
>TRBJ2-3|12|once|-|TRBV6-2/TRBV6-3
TGTGCCAGCAACCGTGCCTCAGATACGCAGTATTTT
CASNRASDTQYF
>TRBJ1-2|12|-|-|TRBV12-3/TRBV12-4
TGTGCCAGCAGCTGGACGGTCTATGGCTACACCTTC
CASSWTVYGYTF
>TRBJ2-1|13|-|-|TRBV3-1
TGTGCCAGCAGCCAAGATTTTTTAGCAGTGCAGTTCTTC
CASSQDFLAVQFF
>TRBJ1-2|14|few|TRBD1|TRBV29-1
TGCAGCGCCCCGGCAATCACCACAGGGGGTGGCTACACCTTC
CSAPAITTGGGYTF
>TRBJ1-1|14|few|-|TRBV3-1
TGTGCCAGCAGCGTCCGGGGGTTTGGCACTGAAGCTTTCTTT
CASSVRGFGTEAFF
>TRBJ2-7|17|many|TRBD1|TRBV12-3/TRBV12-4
TGTGCCAGCAGTTTAGTTCGTTGGGACAGGGGGACCTACGAGCAGTACTTC
CASSLVRWDRGTYEQYF
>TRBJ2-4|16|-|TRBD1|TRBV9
TGTGCCAGCAGCCCCCTCGGGGACAGGGATAAAAACATTCAGTACTTC
CASSPLGDRDKNIQYF
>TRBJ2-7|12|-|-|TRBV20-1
TGCAATGCCAGTCAGGACAGATACGAGCAGTACTTC
CNASQDRYEQYF
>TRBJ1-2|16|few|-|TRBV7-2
TGTGCCAGCAGCTTAGCACTTGGGACTCGCAACTATGGCTACACCTTC
CASSLALGTRNYGYTF
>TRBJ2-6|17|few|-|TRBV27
TGTGCCAGCAGTGGGGTGGAACCCCTCGGTGGGGCCAACGTCCTGACTTTC
CASSGVEPLGGANVLTF
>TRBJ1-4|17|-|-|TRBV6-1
TGTGCCAGCAGGGAGAAACGGGACACCACAACTAATGAAAAACTGTTTTTT
CASREKRDTTTNEKLFF
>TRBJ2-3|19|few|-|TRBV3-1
TGTGCCAGCAGCCAAGCCGGCGATTCGAGTCGGCCCTCCACAGATACGCAGTGTTTT
CASSQAGDSSRPSTDTQCF
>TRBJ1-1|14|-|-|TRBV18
TGTGCCAGCTCATCCGAGGGCAGGCCCGCTGAAGCTTTCTTT
CASSSEGRPAEAFF
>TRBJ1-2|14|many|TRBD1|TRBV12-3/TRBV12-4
TGTGCCAGCAGTTTGGGTCAGGGGGCGGATGGCTACACCTTC
CASSLGQGADGYTF
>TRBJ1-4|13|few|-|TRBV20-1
TGCAGTGCAGCCGGGACCCTGACTGAAAAACTGTTTTTT
CSAAGTLTEKLFF
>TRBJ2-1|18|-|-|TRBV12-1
TGTGCCAGCAGCGTATTACCGGAGAGGACTAGCGGATACAATGAGCAGTTCTTC
CASSVLPERTSGYNEQFF
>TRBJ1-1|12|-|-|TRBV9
TGTGCCAGCTGGACCGAGAACACTGAAGCTTTCTTT
CASWTENTEAFF
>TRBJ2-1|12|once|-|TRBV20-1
TGCAGTGCTAGATCAGACCAAGTCGGGCAGTTCTTC
CSARSDQVGQFF
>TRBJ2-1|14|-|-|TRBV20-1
TGCAGTGCTAGAGAAAGAGCAGCTATCAATGAGCAGTTCTTC
CSARERAAINEQFF
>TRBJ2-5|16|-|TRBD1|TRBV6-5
TGTGCCAGCAGTTACGGGGGGGGACAGGGGGAAGAGACCCAGTACTTC
CASSYGGGQGEETQYF
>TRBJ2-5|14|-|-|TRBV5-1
TGCGCCAGCAGCTTACTCCAAGCCCGGGAGACCCAGTACTTC
CASSLLQARETQYF
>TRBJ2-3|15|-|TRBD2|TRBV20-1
TGCAGTGCTAGAAGCAGGACTAGCGGTCCGGATACGCAGTATTTT
CSARSRTSGPDTQYF
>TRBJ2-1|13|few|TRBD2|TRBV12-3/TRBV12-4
TGTGCCAGCGGTTCCGGGCGGGGGAATGAGCAGTTCTTC
CASGSGRGNEQFF
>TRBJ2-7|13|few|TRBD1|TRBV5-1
TGCGCCACCAAGGGGACAGCCTCCTACGAGCAGTACTTC
CATKGTASYEQYF
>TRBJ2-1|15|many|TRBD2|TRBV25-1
TGTGCCAGCAGTGAAAGCGGGAGAACCTACAATGAGCAGTTCTTC
CASSESGRTYNEQFF
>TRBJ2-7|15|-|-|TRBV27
TGTGCCAGCAGTTTCTTTGGACGGGGGTGGAACGAGCAGTACTTC
CASSFFGRGWNEQYF
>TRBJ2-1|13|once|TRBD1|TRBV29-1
TGCAGCGTTGACAGGACAGGGGGCGATGAGCAGTTCTTC
CSVDRTGGDEQFF
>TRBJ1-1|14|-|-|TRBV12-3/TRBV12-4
TGTGCCAGCAGTTCCAATTCAGTGAACACTGAAGCTTTCTTT
CASSSNSVNTEAFF
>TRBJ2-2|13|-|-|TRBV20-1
TGCAGTGCGAAGGGAGGGAACACCGGGGAGCTGTTTTTT
CSAKGGNTGELFF
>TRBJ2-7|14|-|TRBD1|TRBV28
TGTGCCAGCACTGAGACAGGGGGATACTACGAGCAGTACTTC
CASTETGGYYEQYF
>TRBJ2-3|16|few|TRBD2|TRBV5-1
TGCGCCAGCAGCTTGGAGGGTAGCGGGAGCACAGATACGCAGTATTTT
CASSLEGSGSTDTQYF
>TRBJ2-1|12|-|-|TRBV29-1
TGCAGCGTTGAAGAATTGAACTTGGTGCAGTTCTTC
CSVEELNLVQFF
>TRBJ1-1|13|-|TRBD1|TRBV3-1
TGTGCCAGCAGCCCAAGACAGGGCGATGAAGCTTTCTTT
CASSPRQGDEAFF
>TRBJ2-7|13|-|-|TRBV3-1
TGTGCCAGCAGCCAAGGGGGAGCGGGCGAGCAGTACTTC
CASSQGGAGEQYF
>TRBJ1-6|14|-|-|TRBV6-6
TGTGCCAGCAGCTATGGACAGAAAAATTCACCCCTCCACTTT
CASSYGQKNSPLHF
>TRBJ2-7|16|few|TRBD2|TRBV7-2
TGTGCCAGCAGCTTAGCGGTAGCGGGAGAATCCTACGAGCAGTACTTC
CASSLAVAGESYEQYF
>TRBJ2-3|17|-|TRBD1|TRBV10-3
TGTGCCATCAGTGTCTCGAACCCGGGACAGGGGGCAGATACGCAGTATTTT
CAISVSNPGQGADTQYF
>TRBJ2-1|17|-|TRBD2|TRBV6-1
TGTGCCAGCAGTGACTTACCCGGGACTAACTCCTACAATGAGCAGTTCTTC
CASSDLPGTNSYNEQFF
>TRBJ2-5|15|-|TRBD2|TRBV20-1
TGCAGTGCTAGAGATCAAGGGACTATCCAAGAGACCCAGTACTTC
CSARDQGTIQETQYF
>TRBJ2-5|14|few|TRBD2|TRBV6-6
TGTGCCTGCAGTGCCCTCCGGGAGGAAGAGACCCAGTACTTC
CACSALREEETQYF
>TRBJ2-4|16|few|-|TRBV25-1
TGTGCCAGCAGTGACAGGGGCTCTTTAGCCAAAAACATTCAGTACTTC
CASSDRGSLAKNIQYF